This T cell receptor beta chain was sequenced for a study of blood T cell repertoires in COVID-19. Study summary: There were acute and convalescent COVID-19 samples, and they came from the United States, Italy and Spain. PBMCs, B-cell-depleted T cells, or T cells were the source of the cDNA or gDNA that made up the material.

Per the original methods: It was from reference gene primer amplification that nucleated cell counts were estimated. Method: immunoSEQ multiplex PCR; TCRdb's copy keeps in-frame clones and lacks some. That table furnishes V, J and clone size, whereas the DNA furnished D and trimming. The profile shows nearly 110,000 clones, around 80% of them singletons. V dropped 1 base and J dropped 1 base, with 10 bases sitting between them. From germline, CDR1 is LGHDT and CDR2 YNNKEL (reference sequence). The CDR3 runs to 15 residues. Sequencing was carried out using peripheral blood. The chain uses TRBV3-1 (or the pseudogene TRBV3-2) and TRBJ1-1, with D perhaps matching TRBD1 (5 bases). This clonotype was obtained from a woman aged 60-70 years with acute or convalescent COVID-19. The CDR3 DNA reads TGTGCCAGCAGCCAAGCTCAGGGAGGGAACACTGAAGCTTTCTTT. It encodes CASSQAQGGNTEAFF.